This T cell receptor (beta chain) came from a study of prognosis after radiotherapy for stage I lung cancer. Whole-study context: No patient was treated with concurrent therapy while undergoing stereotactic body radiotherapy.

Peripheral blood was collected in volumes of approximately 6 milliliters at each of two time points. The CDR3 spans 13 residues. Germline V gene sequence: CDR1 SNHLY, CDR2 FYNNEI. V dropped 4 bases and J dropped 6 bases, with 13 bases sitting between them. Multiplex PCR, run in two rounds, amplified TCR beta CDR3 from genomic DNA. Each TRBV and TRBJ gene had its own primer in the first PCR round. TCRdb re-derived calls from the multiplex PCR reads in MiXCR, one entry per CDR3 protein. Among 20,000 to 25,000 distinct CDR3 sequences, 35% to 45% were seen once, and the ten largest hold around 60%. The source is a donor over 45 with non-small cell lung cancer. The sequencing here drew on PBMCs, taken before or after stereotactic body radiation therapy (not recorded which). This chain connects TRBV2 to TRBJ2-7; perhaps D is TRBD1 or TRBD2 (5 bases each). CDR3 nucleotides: TGTGCCAGCAGTGCGGGACCGCACCCCGAGCAGTACTTC. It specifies CASSAGPHPEQYF.